Detailed here is one T cell receptor beta chain. As yet, its antigen is unknown. The data are from a study of T cell responses to AZD1222 COVID-19 vaccine. Notes on the study in general: In all cases, repertoires were sampled only after the peak T cell response. White British people made up most donors, females outnumbered males, and clonal diversity was possibly underestimated. Dominant CD4 TCR responses targeted spike regions 160-218 and 743-854.

Sequencing was performed with immunoSEQ multiplex PCR; in TCRdb, only in-frame clones are kept and a portion is missing. The sample carries 170,000 or so clones, roughly 87% recorded once. The V end lost 5 bases, the J end lost 0 bases, and 17 bases lay between the germline ends. CDR1 and CDR2 from the germline V gene are SGHNT and YYREEE (reference sequence). This CDR3 comprises 16 residues. This sequence joins TRBV5-4 and TRBJ1-2, with D perhaps matching TRBD1 (5 bases). The TCR sequence derives from an adult in good health. Material: peripheral blood, obtained on day 0 of AZD1222 vaccination. The CDR3 is CASSLDSPRANYGYTF. The CDR3 DNA reads as TGTGCCAGCAGTCTTGACAGCCCTCGAGCTAACTATGGCTACACCTTC.